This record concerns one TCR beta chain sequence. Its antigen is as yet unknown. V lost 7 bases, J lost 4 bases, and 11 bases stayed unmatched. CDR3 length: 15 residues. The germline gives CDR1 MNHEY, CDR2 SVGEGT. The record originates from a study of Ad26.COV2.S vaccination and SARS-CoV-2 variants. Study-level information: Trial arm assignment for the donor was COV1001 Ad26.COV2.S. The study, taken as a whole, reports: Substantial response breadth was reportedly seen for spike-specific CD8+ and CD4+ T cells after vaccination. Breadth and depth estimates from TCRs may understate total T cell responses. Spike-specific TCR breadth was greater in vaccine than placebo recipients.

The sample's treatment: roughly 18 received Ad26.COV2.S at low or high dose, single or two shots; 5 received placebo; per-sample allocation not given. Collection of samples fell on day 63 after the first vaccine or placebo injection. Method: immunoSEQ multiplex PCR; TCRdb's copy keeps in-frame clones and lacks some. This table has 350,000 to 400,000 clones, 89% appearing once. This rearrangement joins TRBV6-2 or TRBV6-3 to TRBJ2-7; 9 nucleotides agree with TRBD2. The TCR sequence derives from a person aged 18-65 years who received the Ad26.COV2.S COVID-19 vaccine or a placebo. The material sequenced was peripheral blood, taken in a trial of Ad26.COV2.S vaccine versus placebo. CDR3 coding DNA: TGTGCCAGCATCCCGGGGGTAGCGGGAGTGTACGAGCAGTACTTC. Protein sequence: CASIPGVAGVYEQYF.